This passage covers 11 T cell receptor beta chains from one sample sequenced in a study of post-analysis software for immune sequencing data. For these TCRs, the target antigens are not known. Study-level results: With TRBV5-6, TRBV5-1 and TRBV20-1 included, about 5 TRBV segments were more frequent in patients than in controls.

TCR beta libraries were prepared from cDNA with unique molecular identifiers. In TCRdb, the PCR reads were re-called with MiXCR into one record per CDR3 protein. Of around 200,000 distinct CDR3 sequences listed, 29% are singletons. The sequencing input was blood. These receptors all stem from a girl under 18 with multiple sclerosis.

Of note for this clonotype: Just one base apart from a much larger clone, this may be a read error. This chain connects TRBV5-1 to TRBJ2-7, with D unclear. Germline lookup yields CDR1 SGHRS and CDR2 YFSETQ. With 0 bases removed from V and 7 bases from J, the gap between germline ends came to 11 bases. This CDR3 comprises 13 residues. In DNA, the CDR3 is TGCGCCAGCAGCTTGGGCGAGGATGGGGAGCAGTACTTC. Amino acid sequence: CASSLGEDGEQYF.

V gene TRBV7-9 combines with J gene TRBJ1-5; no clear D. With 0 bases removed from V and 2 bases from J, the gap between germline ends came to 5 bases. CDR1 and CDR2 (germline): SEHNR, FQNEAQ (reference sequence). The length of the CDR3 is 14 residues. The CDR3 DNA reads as TGTGCCAGCAGCTTAGCGATGGGCAATCAGCCCCAGCATTTT. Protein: CASSLAMGNQPQHF. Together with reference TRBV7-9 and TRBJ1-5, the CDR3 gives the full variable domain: DTGVSQNPRHKITKRGQNVTFRCDPISEHNRLYWYRQTLGQGPEFLTYFQNEAQLEKSRLLSDRFSAERPKGSFSTLEIQRTEQGDSAMYLCASSLAMGNQPQHFGDGTRLSIL.

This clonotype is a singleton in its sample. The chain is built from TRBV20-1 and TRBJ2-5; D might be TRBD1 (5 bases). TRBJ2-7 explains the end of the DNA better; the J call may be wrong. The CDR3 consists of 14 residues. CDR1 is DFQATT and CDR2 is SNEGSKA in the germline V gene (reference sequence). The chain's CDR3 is CSTSSQGRIYEQYF. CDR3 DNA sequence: TGCAGTACTTCATCCCAGGGAAGGATCTACGAGCAGTACTTC.

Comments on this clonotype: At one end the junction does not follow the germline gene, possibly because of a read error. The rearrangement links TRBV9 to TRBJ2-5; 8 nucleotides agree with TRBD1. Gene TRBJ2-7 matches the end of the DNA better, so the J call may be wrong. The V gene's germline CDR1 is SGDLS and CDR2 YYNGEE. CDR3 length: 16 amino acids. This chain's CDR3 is CAGSPRPRTGRDEQYF. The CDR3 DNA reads TGTGCCGGCAGCCCACGTCCCCGGACAGGGCGGGACGAGCAGTACTTC.

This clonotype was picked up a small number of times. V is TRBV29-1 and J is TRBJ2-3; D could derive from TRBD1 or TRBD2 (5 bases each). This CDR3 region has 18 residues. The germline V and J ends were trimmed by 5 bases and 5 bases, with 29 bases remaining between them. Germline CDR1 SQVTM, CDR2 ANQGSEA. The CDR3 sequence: CSVTPYPTFGGVRDTQYF. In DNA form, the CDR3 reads TGCAGCGTTACCCCATACCCTACTTTTGGGGGAGTGAGAGATACGCAGTATTTT.

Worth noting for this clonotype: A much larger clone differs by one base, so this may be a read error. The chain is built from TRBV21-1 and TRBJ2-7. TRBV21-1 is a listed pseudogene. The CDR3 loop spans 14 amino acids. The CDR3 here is CASSSYLIPYVQYF. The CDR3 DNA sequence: TGTGCCAGCAGCAGCTATCTCATTCCCTACGTGCAGTACTTC.

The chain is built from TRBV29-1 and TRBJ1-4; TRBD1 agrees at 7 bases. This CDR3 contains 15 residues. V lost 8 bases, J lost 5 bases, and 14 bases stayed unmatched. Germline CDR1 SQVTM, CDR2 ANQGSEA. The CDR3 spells CSTYRGTARNEKLFF. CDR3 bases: TGCAGCACCTACCGGGGGACAGCTAGAAATGAAAAACTGTTTTTT.

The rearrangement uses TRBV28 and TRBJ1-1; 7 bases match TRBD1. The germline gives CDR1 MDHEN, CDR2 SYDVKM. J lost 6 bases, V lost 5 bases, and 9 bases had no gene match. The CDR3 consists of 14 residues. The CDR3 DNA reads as TGTGCCAGCAGTCCCGACTTCCAGGGGGCTGAAGCTTTCTTT. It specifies CASSPDFQGAEAFF.

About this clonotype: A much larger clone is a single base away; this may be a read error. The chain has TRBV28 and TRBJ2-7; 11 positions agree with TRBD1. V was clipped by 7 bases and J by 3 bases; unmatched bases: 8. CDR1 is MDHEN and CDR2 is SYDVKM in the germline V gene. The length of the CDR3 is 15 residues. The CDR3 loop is CASTTGQGVGYEQYF. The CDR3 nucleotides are TGTGCCAGCACCACGGGACAGGGGGTGGGCTACGAGCAGTACTTC.

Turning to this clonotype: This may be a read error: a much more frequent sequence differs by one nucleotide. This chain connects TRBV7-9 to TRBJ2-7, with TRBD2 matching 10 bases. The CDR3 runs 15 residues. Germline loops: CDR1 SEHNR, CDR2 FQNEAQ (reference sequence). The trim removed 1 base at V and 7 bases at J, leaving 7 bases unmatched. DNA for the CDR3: TGTGCCAGCAGCTTAGGTGGGACTAGCGTCGTTGAGCAGTACTTC. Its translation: CASSLGGTSVVEQYF.

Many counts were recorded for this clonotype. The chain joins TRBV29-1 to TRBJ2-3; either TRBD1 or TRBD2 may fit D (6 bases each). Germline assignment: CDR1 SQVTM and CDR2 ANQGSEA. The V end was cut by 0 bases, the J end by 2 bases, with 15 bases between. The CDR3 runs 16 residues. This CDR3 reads CSVEDRIGGTTDTQYF. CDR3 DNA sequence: TGCAGCGTTGAAGATAGGATAGGGGGGACCACAGATACGCAGTATTTT.